These 5 T cell receptor beta chains came from one sample sequenced in a study of T cells in Graves' hyperthyroidism and ophthalmopathy. TCR beta CDR3 regions were amplified from RNA. The primer set for the first-round RT-PCR of the TCR CDR3 was HTBI. TCRdb reanalysed the multiplex PCR reads using MiXCR and keeps one entry per CDR3 protein. The table records approximately 220,000 distinct CDR3 sequences, about a sixth of them present only once. Sequencing was done on a sample of blood. These receptors came from a man aged 40-49 years with Graves' hyperthyroidism.

This clonotype showed up many times. V gene TRBV2 combines with J gene TRBJ1-1; maybe TRBD1 (5 bases). The CDR3 extends over 13 amino acids. V lost 7 bases and J lost 1, with 10 bases in between. The germline CDR1 and CDR2 sequences are SNHLY and FYNNEI. CDR3 DNA sequence: TGTGCCAGCACCAAGGGACCGAACACTGAAGCTTTCTTT. Translation gives CASTKGPNTEAFF.

This clonotype was seen many times. The CDR3 DNA sequence: TGTGCCAGCGGAAAGCGAAGCAATCAGCCCCAGCATTTT. Translation gives CASGKRSNQPQHF. V is TRBV28 and J is TRBJ1-5; D is undetermined. Looked up from germline, CDR1 is MDHEN and CDR2 is SYDVKM. V was trimmed by 8 bases and J by 1 base, leaving 9 bases between them. The CDR3 contains 13 residues.

To note about this clonotype: A much larger clonotype is one base distant, so this may be a read error. The chain links TRBV18 to TRBJ2-5; D is ambiguous. Germline CDR1 KGHSH, CDR2 LQKENI. CDR3 size: 13 residues. The CDR3 here is CASPPGVSETQYF. For the CDR3, the DNA is TGTGCCAGCCCACCCGGAGTCTCAGAGACCCAGTACTTC.

In this sample, this clonotype turned up many times. The V gene is TRBV2, the J gene TRBJ1-6; D remains ambiguous. The germline gives CDR1 SNHLY, CDR2 FYNNEI. This CDR3 is 17 amino acids long. V lost 0 bases and J 10 bases, leaving 19 bases between the germline ends. CDR3 residues: CASSEAGPATRGSPLHF. The CDR3 nucleotides read TGTGCCAGCAGTGAAGCGGGTCCGGCCACCAGAGGATCACCCCTCCACTTT.

The rearrangement joins TRBV4-3 to TRBJ1-1; D is possibly TRBD1 (6 bases). CDR1 is LGHNA and CDR2 is YSLEER in the germline V gene. Trimming shortened V by 4 bases and J by 1 base, and 10 bases separated the two germline ends. The CDR3 is 14 residues long. Written as DNA, the CDR3 is TGCGCCAGCAGCCTTGGGACATCGAACACTGAAGCTTTCTTT. It encodes CASSLGTSNTEAFF.